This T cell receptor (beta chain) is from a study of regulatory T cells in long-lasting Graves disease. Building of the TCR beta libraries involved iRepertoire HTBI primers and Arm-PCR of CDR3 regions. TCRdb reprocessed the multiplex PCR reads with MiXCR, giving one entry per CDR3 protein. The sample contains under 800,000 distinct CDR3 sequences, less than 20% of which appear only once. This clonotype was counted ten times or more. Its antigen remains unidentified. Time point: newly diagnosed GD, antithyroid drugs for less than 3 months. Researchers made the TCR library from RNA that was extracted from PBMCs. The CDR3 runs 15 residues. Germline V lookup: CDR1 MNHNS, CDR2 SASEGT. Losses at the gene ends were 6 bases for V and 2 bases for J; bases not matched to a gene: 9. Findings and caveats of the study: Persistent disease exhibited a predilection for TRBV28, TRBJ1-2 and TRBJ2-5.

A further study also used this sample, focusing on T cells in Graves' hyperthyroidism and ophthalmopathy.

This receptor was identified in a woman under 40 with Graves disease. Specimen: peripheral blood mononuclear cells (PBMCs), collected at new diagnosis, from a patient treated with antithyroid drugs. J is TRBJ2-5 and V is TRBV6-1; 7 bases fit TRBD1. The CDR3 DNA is TGTGCCAGCAGAAAAGCCGGGACAGCTCAAGAGACCCAGTACTTC. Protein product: CASRKAGTAQETQYF.